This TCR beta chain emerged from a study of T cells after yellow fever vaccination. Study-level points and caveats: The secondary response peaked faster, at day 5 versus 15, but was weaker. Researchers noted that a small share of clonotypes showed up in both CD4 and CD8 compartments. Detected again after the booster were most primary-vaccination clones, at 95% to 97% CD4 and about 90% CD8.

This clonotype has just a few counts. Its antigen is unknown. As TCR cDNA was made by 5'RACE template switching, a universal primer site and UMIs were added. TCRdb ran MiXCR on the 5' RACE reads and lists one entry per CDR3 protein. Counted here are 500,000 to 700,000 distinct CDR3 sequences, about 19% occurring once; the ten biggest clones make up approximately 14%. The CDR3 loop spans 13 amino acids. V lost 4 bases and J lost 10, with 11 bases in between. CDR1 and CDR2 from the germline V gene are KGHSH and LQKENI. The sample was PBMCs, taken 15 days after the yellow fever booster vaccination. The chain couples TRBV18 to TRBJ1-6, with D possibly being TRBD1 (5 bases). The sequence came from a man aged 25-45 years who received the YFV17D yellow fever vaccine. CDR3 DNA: TGTGCCAGCTCACAGGGGCGGGGATCACCCCTCCACTTT. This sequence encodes CASSQGRGSPLHF.